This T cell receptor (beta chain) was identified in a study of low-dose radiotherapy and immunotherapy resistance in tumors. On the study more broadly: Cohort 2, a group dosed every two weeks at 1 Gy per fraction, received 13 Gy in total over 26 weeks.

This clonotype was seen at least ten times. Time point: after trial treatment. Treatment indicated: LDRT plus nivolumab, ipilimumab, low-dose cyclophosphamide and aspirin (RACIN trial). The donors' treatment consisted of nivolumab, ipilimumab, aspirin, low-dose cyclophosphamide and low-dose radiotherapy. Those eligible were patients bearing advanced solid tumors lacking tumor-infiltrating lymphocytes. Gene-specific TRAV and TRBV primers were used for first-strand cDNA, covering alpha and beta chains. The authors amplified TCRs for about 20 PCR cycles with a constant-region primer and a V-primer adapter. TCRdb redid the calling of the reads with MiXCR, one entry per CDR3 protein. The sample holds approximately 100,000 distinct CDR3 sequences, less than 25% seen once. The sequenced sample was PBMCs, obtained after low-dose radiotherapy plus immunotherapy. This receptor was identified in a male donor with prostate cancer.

CDR3 sequence: CAISVGDSGANVLTF. CDR3 sequence (DNA): TGTGCCATCAGTGTGGGGGACTCTGGGGCCAACGTCCTGACTTTC. V usage is TRBV10-3 and J usage is TRBJ2-6; tentatively, D is TRBD1 or TRBD2 (5 bases each). The CDR3 spans 15 residues. CDR1 and CDR2 from the germline V gene are ENHRY and SYGVKD. V lost 4 bases, J lost 0 bases, and 7 bases lay in between.